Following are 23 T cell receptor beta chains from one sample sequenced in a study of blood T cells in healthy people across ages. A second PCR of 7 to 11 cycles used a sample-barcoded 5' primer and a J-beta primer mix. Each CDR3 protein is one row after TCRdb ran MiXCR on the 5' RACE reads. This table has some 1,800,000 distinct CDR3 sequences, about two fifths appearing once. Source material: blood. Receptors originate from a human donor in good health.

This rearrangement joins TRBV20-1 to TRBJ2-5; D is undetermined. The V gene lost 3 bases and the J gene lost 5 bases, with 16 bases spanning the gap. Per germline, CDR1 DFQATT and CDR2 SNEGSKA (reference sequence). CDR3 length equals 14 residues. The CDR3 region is CSASSLVVGETQYF. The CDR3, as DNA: TGCAGTGCTAGCAGCCTGGTGGTGGGCGAGACCCAGTACTTC.

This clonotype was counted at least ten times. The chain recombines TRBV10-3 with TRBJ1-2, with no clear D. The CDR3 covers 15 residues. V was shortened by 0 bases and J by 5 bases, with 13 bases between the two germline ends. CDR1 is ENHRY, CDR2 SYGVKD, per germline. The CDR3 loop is CAISESIRRRYGYTF. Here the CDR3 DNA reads TGTGCCATCAGTGAGTCGATTCGCAGGCGGTATGGCTACACCTTC.

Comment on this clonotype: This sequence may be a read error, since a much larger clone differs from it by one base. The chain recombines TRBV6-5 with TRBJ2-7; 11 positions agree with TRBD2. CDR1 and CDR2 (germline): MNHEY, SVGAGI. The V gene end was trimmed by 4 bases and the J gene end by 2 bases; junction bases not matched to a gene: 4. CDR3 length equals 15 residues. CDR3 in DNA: TGTGCCAGCAGTTTCCTAGCGGGGGGCGCCTACGAGCAGTACTTC. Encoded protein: CASSFLAGGAYEQYF.

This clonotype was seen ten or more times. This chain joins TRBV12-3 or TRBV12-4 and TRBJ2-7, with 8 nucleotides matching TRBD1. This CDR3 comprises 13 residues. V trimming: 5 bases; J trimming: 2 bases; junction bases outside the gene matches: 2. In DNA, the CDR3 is TGTGCCAGCAGTGTGGACAGGGCCTACGAGCAGTACTTC. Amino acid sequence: CASSVDRAYEQYF.

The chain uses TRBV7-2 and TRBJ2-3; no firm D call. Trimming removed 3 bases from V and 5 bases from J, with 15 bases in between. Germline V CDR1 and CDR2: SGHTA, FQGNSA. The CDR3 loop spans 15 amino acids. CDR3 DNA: TGTGCCAGCAGCTTGGGCCCTACAGTGGGAGATACGCAGTATTTT. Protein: CASSLGPTVGDTQYF.

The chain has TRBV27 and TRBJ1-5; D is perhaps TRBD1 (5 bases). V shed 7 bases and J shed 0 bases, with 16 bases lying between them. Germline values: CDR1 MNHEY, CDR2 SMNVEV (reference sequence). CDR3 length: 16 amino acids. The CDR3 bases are TGTGCCAGCATGGAATTTTTGGGACTTAGCAATCAGCCCCAGCATTTT. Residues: CASMEFLGLSNQPQHF.

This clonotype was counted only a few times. The CDR3 DNA reads as TGTGCCAGCAGCGTAGCGGACCAGATCGTGGAGACCCAGTACTTC. It encodes CASSVADQIVETQYF. The chain carries TRBV9 and TRBJ2-5, with unresolved D. This CDR3 has 15 amino acids. V lost 0 bases, J lost 5 bases, and 14 bases lay in between. Germline assignment: CDR1 SGDLS and CDR2 YYNGEE. Filled out from reference TRBV9 and TRBJ2-5, the complete variable domain reads DSGVTQTPKHLITATGQRVTLRCSPRSGDLSVYWYQQSLDQGLQFLIQYYNGEERAKGNILERFSAQQFPDLHSELNLSSLELGDSALYFCASSVADQIVETQYFGPGTRLLVL.

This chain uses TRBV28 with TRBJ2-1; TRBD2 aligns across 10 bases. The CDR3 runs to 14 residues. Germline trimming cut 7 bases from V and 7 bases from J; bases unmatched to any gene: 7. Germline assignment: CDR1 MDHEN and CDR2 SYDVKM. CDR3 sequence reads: CASKLAGSWNEQFF. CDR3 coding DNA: TGTGCCAGCAAACTAGCGGGGTCTTGGAATGAGCAGTTCTTC.

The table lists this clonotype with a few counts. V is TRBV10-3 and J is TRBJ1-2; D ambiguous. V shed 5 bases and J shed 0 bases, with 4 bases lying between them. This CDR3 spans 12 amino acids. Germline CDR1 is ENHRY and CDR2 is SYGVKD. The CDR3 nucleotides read TGTGCCATCAGTCGACCTAACTATGGCTACACCTTC. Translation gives CAISRPNYGYTF.

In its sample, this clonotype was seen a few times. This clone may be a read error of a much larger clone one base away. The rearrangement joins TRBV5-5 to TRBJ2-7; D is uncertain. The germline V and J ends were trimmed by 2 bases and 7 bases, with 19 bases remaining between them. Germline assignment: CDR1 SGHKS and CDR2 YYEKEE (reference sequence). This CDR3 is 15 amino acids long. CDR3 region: CASSLGQSSYNEQYF. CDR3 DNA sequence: TGTGCCAGCAGCTTAGGGCAGAGCTCCTACAATGAGCAGTACTTC.

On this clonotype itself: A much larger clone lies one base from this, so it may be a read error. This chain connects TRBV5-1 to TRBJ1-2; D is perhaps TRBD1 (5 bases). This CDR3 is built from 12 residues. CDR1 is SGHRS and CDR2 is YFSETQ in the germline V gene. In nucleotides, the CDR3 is TGCGCCAGCAGCGACGACAGCTATGGCTGCACCTTC. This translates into CASSDDSYGCTF.

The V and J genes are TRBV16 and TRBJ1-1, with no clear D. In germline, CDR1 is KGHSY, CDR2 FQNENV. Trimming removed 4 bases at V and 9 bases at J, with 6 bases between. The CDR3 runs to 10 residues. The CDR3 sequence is CASSRVKAFF. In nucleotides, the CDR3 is TGTGCCAGCAGCCGGGTGAAAGCTTTCTTT.

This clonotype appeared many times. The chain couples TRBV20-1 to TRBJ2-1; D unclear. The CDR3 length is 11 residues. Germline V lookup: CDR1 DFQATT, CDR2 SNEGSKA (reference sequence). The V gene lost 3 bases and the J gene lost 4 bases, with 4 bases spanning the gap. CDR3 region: CSASAYNEQFF. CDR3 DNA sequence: TGCAGTGCTAGTGCATACAATGAGCAGTTCTTC.

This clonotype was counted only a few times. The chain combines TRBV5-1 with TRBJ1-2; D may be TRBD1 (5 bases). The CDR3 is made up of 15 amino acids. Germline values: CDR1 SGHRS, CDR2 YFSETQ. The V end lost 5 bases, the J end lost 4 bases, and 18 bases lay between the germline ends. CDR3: CASSSGHRIAYGYTF. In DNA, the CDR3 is TGCGCCAGCAGTTCAGGACACCGGATTGCCTATGGCTACACCTTC.

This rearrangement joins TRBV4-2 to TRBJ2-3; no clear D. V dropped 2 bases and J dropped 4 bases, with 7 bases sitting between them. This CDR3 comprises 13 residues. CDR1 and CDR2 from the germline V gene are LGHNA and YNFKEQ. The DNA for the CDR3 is TGTGCCAGCAGCCAAACTCACGCAGATACGCAGTATTTT. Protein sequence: CASSQTHADTQYF.

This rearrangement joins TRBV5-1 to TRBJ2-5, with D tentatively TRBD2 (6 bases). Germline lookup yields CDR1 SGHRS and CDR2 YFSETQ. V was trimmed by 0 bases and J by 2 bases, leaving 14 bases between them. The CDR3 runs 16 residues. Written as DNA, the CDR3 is TGCGCCAGCAGCTTGGGGATAGCGGAGATACAAGAGACCCAGTACTTC. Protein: CASSLGIAEIQETQYF.

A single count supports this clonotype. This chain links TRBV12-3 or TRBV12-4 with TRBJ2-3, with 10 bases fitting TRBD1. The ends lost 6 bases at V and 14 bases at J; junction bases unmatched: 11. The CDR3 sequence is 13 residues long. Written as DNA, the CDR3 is TGTGCCAGCAGCAACACCAGGCGGGACAGGGGGTATTTT. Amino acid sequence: CASSNTRRDRGYF.

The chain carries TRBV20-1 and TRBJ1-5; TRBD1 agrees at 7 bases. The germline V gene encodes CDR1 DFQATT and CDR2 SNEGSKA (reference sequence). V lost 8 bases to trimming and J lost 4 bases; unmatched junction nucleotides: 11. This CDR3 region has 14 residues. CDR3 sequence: CSTAGTAMNQPQHF. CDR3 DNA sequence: TGCAGTACGGCCGGGACAGCTATGAATCAGCCCCAGCATTTT.

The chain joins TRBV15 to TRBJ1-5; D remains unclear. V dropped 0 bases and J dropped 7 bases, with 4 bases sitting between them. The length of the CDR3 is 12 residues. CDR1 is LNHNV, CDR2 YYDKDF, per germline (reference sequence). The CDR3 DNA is TGTGCCACCAGCAGAGATGCCCAGCCCCAGCATTTT. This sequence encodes CATSRDAQPQHF.

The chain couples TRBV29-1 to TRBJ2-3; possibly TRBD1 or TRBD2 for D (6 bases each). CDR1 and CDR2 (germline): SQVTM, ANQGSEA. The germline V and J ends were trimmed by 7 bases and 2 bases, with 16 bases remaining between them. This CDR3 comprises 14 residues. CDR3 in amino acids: CSGQRGDSTDTQYF. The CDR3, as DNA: TGCAGCGGACAGAGGGGGGATTCCACAGATACGCAGTATTTT.

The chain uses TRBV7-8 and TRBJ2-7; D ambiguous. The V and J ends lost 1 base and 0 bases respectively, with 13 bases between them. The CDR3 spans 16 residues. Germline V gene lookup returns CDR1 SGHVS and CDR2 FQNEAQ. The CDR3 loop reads CASSLVIAGDSYEQYF. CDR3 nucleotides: TGTGCCAGCAGCTTAGTAATTGCAGGAGACTCCTACGAGCAGTACTTC.

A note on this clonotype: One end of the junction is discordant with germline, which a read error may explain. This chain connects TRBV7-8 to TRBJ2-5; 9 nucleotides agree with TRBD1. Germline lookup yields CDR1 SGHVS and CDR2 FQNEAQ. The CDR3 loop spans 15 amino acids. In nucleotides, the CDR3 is TGTGCCAGCAGCCTGGGACAGGGTAGGCAAGAGATCCAGTACTTC. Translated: CASSLGQGRQEIQYF.

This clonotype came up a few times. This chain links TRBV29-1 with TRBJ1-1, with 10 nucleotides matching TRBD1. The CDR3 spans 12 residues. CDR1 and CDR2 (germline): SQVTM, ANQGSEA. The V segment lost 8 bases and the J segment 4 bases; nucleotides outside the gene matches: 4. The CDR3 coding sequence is TGCAGCTCTCGGACAGGGGGCACTGAAGCTTTCTTT. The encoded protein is CSSRTGGTEAFF.